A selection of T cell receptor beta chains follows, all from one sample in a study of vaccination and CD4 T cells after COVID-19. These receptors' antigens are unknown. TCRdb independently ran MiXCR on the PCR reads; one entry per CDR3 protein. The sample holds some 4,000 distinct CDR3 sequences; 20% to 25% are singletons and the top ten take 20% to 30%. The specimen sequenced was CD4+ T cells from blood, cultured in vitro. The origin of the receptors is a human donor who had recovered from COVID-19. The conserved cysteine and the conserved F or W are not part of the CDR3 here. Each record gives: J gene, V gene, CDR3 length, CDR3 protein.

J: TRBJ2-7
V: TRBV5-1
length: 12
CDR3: ASSLRQGAGEQY

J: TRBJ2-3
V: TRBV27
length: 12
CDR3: ASGRMGITDTQY

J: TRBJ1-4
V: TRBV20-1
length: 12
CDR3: SALVSPNYEKLF

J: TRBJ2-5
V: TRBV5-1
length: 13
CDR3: ASSLRGGGEETQY

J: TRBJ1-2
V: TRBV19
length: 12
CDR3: ASSPGGGGAGYT

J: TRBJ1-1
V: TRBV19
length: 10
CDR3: ASSRVATEAF

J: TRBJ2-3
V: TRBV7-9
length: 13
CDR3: ASSPDQTSGDTQY

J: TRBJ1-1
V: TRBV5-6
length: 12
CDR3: ASSGDRGYTEAF

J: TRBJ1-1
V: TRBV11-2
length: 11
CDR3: ASSLEQTTEAF

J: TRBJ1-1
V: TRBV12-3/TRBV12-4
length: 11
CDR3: ASSSLTGTEAF

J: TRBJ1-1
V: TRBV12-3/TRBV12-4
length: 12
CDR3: ASSTGTGNTEAF

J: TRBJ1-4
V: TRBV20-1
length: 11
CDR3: SASTRSFEKLF

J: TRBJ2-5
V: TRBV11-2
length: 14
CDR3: ASSLAGVSYQETQY

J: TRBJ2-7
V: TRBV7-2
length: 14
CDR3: ASSLVSGGGLDEQY

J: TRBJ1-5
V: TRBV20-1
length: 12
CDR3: SIWTGDSNQPQH

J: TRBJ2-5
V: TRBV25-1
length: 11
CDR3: ASSRRSGETQY

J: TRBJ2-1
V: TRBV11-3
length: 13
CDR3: ASSLISSSYNEQF

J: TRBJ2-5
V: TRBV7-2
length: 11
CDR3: ASSWEPPRTQY

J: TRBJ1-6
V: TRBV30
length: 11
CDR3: AWRPATNSPLH

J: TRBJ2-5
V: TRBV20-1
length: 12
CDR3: SARTGASQETQY

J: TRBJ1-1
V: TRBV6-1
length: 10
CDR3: ASSRTGTEAF

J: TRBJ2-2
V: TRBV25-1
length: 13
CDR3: ASSEYGSYTGELF

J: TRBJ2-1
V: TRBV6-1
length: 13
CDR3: ASSEVDGISNEQF

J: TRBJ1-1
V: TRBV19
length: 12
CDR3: ASSRGTPNTEAF

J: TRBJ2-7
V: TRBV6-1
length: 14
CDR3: ASGPNRGVSSYEQY

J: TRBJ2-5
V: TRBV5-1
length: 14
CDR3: ASSKYSGGNQETQY

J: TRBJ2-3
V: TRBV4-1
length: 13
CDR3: ASSQDLAVTDTQY

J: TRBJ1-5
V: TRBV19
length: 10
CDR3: ASSIPYGPQH

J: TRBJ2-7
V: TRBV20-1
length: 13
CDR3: SARVGLGRAYEQY

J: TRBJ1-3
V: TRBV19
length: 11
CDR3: ASRKSPRNTIY

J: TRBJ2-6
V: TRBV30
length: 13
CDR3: AWGGDRPGANVLT

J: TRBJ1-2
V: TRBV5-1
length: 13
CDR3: TSNEDGTGDYGYT

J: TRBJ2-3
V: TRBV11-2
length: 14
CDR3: ASSLDRGFTTDTQY

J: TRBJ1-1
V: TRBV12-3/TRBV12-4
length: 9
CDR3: ASSFENVAF

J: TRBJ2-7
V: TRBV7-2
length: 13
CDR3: ASSDTSGSRYEQY

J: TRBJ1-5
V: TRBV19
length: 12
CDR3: ASSSRDSNQPQH

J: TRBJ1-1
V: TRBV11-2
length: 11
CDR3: ASSPQGSTEAF

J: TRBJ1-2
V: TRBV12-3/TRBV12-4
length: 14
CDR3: ASSSTGWAPGDGYT

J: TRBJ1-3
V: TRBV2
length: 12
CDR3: ASSENRGGNTIY

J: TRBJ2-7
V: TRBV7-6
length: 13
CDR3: ASSFGTGLTYEQY

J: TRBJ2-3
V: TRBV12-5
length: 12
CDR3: ASVGMDGADTQY

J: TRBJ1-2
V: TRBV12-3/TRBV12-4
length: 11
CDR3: ASRPTGGRSYT

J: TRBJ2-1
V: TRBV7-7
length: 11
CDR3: ASSSDPGNEQF

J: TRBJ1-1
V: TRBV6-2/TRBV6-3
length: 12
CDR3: ASRAGDLNTEAF

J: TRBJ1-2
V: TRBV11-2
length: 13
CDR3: ASSSHTRQGNGYT

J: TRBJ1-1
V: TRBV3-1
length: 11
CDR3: ASSLEARTEAF

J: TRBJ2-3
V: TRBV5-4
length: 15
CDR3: ASSSGTSGLLRDTQY

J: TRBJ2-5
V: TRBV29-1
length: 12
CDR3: SGNRLGGFETQY

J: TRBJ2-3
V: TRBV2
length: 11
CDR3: ASSGAGGRTQY